This is a list of T cell receptor beta chains from one sample in a study of T-cell reconstitution after alpha-beta-depleted transplantation in children. TCRdb itself ran the PCR reads through MiXCR, one entry per CDR3 protein. The sample has approximately 500,000 distinct CDR3 sequences, about a quarter seen once. The material was PBMCs, obtained before TCRalphabeta/CD19-depleted stem cell transplant. These receptors all come from a boy younger than two with Wiskott-Aldrich syndrome, due to receive a stem cell transplant. Both conserved end residues are part of each CDR3. D genes are given only for firm matches. Clone size appears in some rows only: once, few, many, or a class for an expanded clone.

clone_size: NA; j_call: TRBJ1-1; v_call: TRBV5-1; d_call: TRBD1; cdr3_nt: TGCGCCAGCAGCCTGACAGGGACCAACACTGAAGCTTTCTTT; cdr3_aa: CASSLTGTNTEAFF
clone_size: few; j_call: TRBJ2-3; v_call: TRBV9; d_call: TRBD2; cdr3_nt: TGTGCCAGCAGGGCAACTAGCGGGAGGGACACAGATACGCAGTATTTT; cdr3_aa: CASRATSGRDTDTQYF
clone_size: few; j_call: TRBJ1-6; v_call: TRBV5-1; d_call: NA; cdr3_nt: TGCGCCAGCAGCTTGGATGGGGGCAGCAATTCACCCCTCCACTTT; cdr3_aa: CASSLDGGSNSPLHF
clone_size: few; j_call: TRBJ2-2; v_call: TRBV5-1; d_call: NA; cdr3_nt: TGCGCCAGCAGCTTGGTTGGGGCCCCCGGGGAGCTGTTTTTT; cdr3_aa: CASSLVGAPGELFF
clone_size: NA; j_call: TRBJ2-7; v_call: TRBV9; d_call: TRBD1; cdr3_nt: TGTGCCAGCAGCGTAGAGACAGGGTCTGCCGAGCAGTACTTC; cdr3_aa: CASSVETGSAEQYF
clone_size: NA; j_call: TRBJ2-7; v_call: TRBV12-3/TRBV12-4; d_call: NA; cdr3_nt: TGTGCCAGCAGTCCCCGACAGGTTTGGTACGAGCAGTACTTC; cdr3_aa: CASSPRQVWYEQYF
clone_size: NA; j_call: TRBJ1-2; v_call: TRBV20-1; d_call: NA; cdr3_nt: TGCAGTGCTAGAGGGGACAAGTCCGGCTATGGCTACACCTTC; cdr3_aa: CSARGDKSGYGYTF
clone_size: few; j_call: TRBJ2-1; v_call: TRBV7-9; d_call: NA; cdr3_nt: TGTGCCAGCAGCTTACAGGGCCCTCCCAATGAGCAGTTCTTC; cdr3_aa: CASSLQGPPNEQFF
clone_size: few; j_call: TRBJ1-4; v_call: TRBV20-1; d_call: NA; cdr3_nt: TGCAGTGCCGATATGGGGGAAAAACTGTTTTTT; cdr3_aa: CSADMGEKLFF
clone_size: NA; j_call: TRBJ2-5; v_call: TRBV29-1; d_call: NA; cdr3_nt: TGCAGCGTTGAGGCTTGGGGGGACGAGACCCAGTACTTC; cdr3_aa: CSVEAWGDETQYF
clone_size: many; j_call: TRBJ1-4; v_call: TRBV12-3/TRBV12-4; d_call: NA; cdr3_nt: TGTGCCAGCAGTAGTTCAGGGGATGAAAAACTGTTTTTT; cdr3_aa: CASSSSGDEKLFF
clone_size: few; j_call: TRBJ1-2; v_call: TRBV10-3; d_call: NA; cdr3_nt: TGTGCCATCAGTGGAAGGGAATTTAATGGCTACACCTTC; cdr3_aa: CAISGREFNGYTF
clone_size: NA; j_call: TRBJ2-5; v_call: TRBV20-1; d_call: TRBD1; cdr3_nt: TGCAGTGCTGGGGACAGCAACCAGTACCAAGAGACCCAGTACTTC; cdr3_aa: CSAGDSNQYQETQYF
clone_size: NA; j_call: TRBJ2-7; v_call: TRBV7-2; d_call: NA; cdr3_nt: TGTGCCAGCAGCTTCGCCAGCCCCTACGAGCAGTACTTC; cdr3_aa: CASSFASPYEQYF
clone_size: once; j_call: TRBJ1-6; v_call: TRBV4-1; d_call: NA; cdr3_nt: TGCGCCAGCAGCCAAGTTACGGGGGGGCCATTCCGTAAGGTACCCCTCCACTTT; cdr3_aa: CASSQVTGGPFRKVPLHF
clone_size: NA; j_call: TRBJ2-5; v_call: TRBV5-1; d_call: TRBD2; cdr3_nt: TGCGCCAGCAGCTTGTATCTAGCGGGAGGGCCAGGAGAGACCCAGTACTTC; cdr3_aa: CASSLYLAGGPGETQYF
clone_size: NA; j_call: TRBJ1-5; v_call: TRBV5-5; d_call: NA; cdr3_nt: TGTGCCAGCAGCTTGGGGACACTAAATCAGCCCCAGCATTTT; cdr3_aa: CASSLGTLNQPQHF
clone_size: few; j_call: TRBJ2-2; v_call: TRBV19; d_call: NA; cdr3_nt: TGTGCCAGTAGCCTAACCGGTTCCGGGGAGCTGTTTTTT; cdr3_aa: CASSLTGSGELFF
clone_size: NA; j_call: TRBJ2-1; v_call: TRBV20-1; d_call: TRBD2; cdr3_nt: TGCAGTGCTAGACGACTAGCGGGAGATTCTGAGCAGTTCTTC; cdr3_aa: CSARRLAGDSEQFF
clone_size: NA; j_call: TRBJ2-7; v_call: TRBV10-3; d_call: TRBD2; cdr3_nt: TGTGCCATCAGGGGGACTAGCGGGAAATACGAGCAGTACTTC; cdr3_aa: CAIRGTSGKYEQYF
clone_size: NA; j_call: TRBJ2-2; v_call: TRBV30; d_call: NA; cdr3_nt: TGTGCCCTGGGGCGAGGGGCTGGCACCGGGGAGCTGTTTTTT; cdr3_aa: CALGRGAGTGELFF
clone_size: NA; j_call: TRBJ2-3; v_call: TRBV7-3; d_call: TRBD2; cdr3_nt: TGTGCCAGCAGCCCGACGACTAGCGGGAGGAATACGCAGTATTTT; cdr3_aa: CASSPTTSGRNTQYF
clone_size: once; j_call: TRBJ2-6; v_call: TRBV5-1; d_call: NA; cdr3_nt: TGCGCCAGCAGCTTGGCTGGTGGACTCCTCGGGGCCAACGGCCTGACTTTC; cdr3_aa: CASSLAGGLLGANGLTF
clone_size: NA; j_call: TRBJ2-7; v_call: TRBV5-1; d_call: NA; cdr3_nt: TGCGCCAGCAGCTACGAAAGGGTGGGAGTCAACGAGCAGTACTTC; cdr3_aa: CASSYERVGVNEQYF
clone_size: NA; j_call: TRBJ2-2; v_call: TRBV7-9; d_call: NA; cdr3_nt: TGTGCCAGCAGCCCTCATACGGCCGGGGAGCTGTTTTTT; cdr3_aa: CASSPHTAGELFF
clone_size: NA; j_call: TRBJ1-2; v_call: TRBV3-1; d_call: NA; cdr3_nt: TGTGCCAGCAGCCATCTGACAGTTGATGGCTACACCTTC; cdr3_aa: CASSHLTVDGYTF
clone_size: few; j_call: TRBJ2-3; v_call: TRBV12-3/TRBV12-4; d_call: NA; cdr3_nt: TGTGCCAGCATCAGTATCGTCGGGGATACGCAGTATTTT; cdr3_aa: CASISIVGDTQYF
clone_size: once; j_call: TRBJ2-7; v_call: TRBV30; d_call: TRBD1; cdr3_nt: TGTGCCTGGAGGCCGGGACAGGGATCCTACGAGCAGTACTTC; cdr3_aa: CAWRPGQGSYEQYF
clone_size: NA; j_call: TRBJ2-1; v_call: TRBV3-1; d_call: NA; cdr3_nt: TGTGCCAGCAGGAGGGAGAACAATGAGCAGTTCTTC; cdr3_aa: CASRRENNEQFF
clone_size: NA; j_call: TRBJ2-1; v_call: TRBV20-1; d_call: NA; cdr3_nt: TGCAGTGCTAGAGGTTGGGGGGGCACTAAATCCTACAATGAGCAGTTCTTC; cdr3_aa: CSARGWGGTKSYNEQFF
clone_size: few; j_call: TRBJ2-2; v_call: TRBV7-9; d_call: NA; cdr3_nt: TGTGCCAGCAGCCCCCGCGGAGCAGGGTCTGGGACCGGGGAGCTGTTTTTT; cdr3_aa: CASSPRGAGSGTGELFF
clone_size: few; j_call: TRBJ2-1; v_call: TRBV7-2; d_call: NA; cdr3_nt: TGTGCCAGCTGCTCGGGGCGAAACACCTACAATGAGCAGTTCTTC; cdr3_aa: CASCSGRNTYNEQFF
clone_size: few; j_call: TRBJ2-2; v_call: TRBV7-9; d_call: TRBD2; cdr3_nt: TGTGCCAGCATGCGACCAAGCGGGAGAAACACCGGGGAGCTGTTTTTT; cdr3_aa: CASMRPSGRNTGELFF
clone_size: few; j_call: TRBJ1-5; v_call: TRBV12-3/TRBV12-4; d_call: TRBD1; cdr3_nt: TGTGCCAGCAGTATGACAGGGGTCGACAATCAGCCCCAGCATTTT; cdr3_aa: CASSMTGVDNQPQHF
clone_size: few; j_call: TRBJ2-2; v_call: TRBV29-1; d_call: TRBD2; cdr3_nt: TGCAGCGTACCCACTAGCGGGAGAACCGGGGAGCTGTTTTTT; cdr3_aa: CSVPTSGRTGELFF
clone_size: NA; j_call: TRBJ1-3; v_call: TRBV4-2; d_call: TRBD1; cdr3_nt: TGTGCCAGCAGCCAACATCACGGACAGGTCTCCTCTGGCAACACCATATATTTT; cdr3_aa: CASSQHHGQVSSGNTIYF
clone_size: NA; j_call: TRBJ2-1; v_call: TRBV5-1; d_call: NA; cdr3_nt: TGCGCCAGCAGCTTGGAGAGGCCGGGCAATGAGCAGTTCTTC; cdr3_aa: CASSLERPGNEQFF
clone_size: NA; j_call: TRBJ2-2; v_call: TRBV2; d_call: TRBD2; cdr3_nt: TGTGCCAGCAGAACCGGGACTAGTATCACCGGGGAGCTGTTTTTT; cdr3_aa: CASRTGTSITGELFF
clone_size: once; j_call: TRBJ2-1; v_call: TRBV12-3/TRBV12-4; d_call: NA; cdr3_nt: TGTGCCAGCAGTTTAAGAGGGGTGGTCCACAATGAGCAGTTCTTC; cdr3_aa: CASSLRGVVHNEQFF
clone_size: NA; j_call: TRBJ1-2; v_call: TRBV2; d_call: TRBD1; cdr3_nt: TGTGCCAGCAGTGTGTGGACAGGGGACGGCTACACCTTC; cdr3_aa: CASSVWTGDGYTF
clone_size: few; j_call: TRBJ2-7; v_call: TRBV5-4; d_call: TRBD2; cdr3_nt: TGTGCCAGCAGCCAGAGCGGGAGAGCCTACGAGCAGTACTTC; cdr3_aa: CASSQSGRAYEQYF
clone_size: once; j_call: TRBJ2-7; v_call: TRBV28; d_call: NA; cdr3_nt: TGTGCCAGCAGTTTCGTTTTCAGTTACGAGCAGTACTTC; cdr3_aa: CASSFVFSYEQYF
clone_size: NA; j_call: TRBJ2-7; v_call: TRBV7-2; d_call: NA; cdr3_nt: TGTGCCAGCAGTAAGACAGCCTACGATCTACGATACGAGCAGTACTTC; cdr3_aa: CASSKTAYDLRYEQYF
clone_size: NA; j_call: TRBJ2-2; v_call: TRBV5-1; d_call: NA; cdr3_nt: TGCGCCAGCAGCTGGAGTCACGGGGAGCTGTTTTTT; cdr3_aa: CASSWSHGELFF
clone_size: few; j_call: TRBJ2-1; v_call: TRBV7-9; d_call: NA; cdr3_nt: TGTGCCAGCAGCTTAGCGGGAGATGCTGAGCAGTTCTTC; cdr3_aa: CASSLAGDAEQFF
clone_size: NA; j_call: TRBJ2-7; v_call: TRBV5-5; d_call: NA; cdr3_nt: TGTGCCAGCCAAAGACAGCCCCTGGACGAGCAGTACTTC; cdr3_aa: CASQRQPLDEQYF
clone_size: once; j_call: TRBJ2-1; v_call: TRBV25-1; d_call: NA; cdr3_nt: TGTGCCAGCAGTCGACGAGGGGGTGGGGGTAATGAGCAGTTCTTC; cdr3_aa: CASSRRGGGGNEQFF
clone_size: NA; j_call: TRBJ1-4; v_call: TRBV6-1; d_call: NA; cdr3_nt: TGTGCCAGCAGCCGGGCGGCCGCAACTAATGAAAAACTGTTTTTT; cdr3_aa: CASSRAAATNEKLFF
clone_size: NA; j_call: TRBJ2-1; v_call: TRBV6-5; d_call: NA; cdr3_nt: TGTGCCAGCAGTTTCCTTAGTGCCTCCTACAATGAGCAGTTCTTC; cdr3_aa: CASSFLSASYNEQFF
clone_size: NA; j_call: TRBJ1-2; v_call: TRBV20-1; d_call: NA; cdr3_nt: TGCAGTGCAACAGCGACGACCGGGGACAACAGCTATGGCTACACCTTC; cdr3_aa: CSATATTGDNSYGYTF
clone_size: few; j_call: TRBJ2-3; v_call: TRBV20-1; d_call: NA; cdr3_nt: TGCAGTGCTAGAGGAGGTCGGCAGTATTTT; cdr3_aa: CSARGGRQYF
clone_size: NA; j_call: TRBJ2-1; v_call: TRBV7-3; d_call: TRBD2; cdr3_nt: TGTGCCAGCAGCCCACGGGGGGTTGGAAATGAGCAGTTCTTC; cdr3_aa: CASSPRGVGNEQFF
clone_size: once; j_call: TRBJ2-1; v_call: TRBV12-3/TRBV12-4; d_call: TRBD2; cdr3_nt: TGTGCCAGCAGTTTGGCTTCTAGCGGGAGTGATGAGCAGTTCTTC; cdr3_aa: CASSLASSGSDEQFF
clone_size: NA; j_call: TRBJ2-5; v_call: TRBV27; d_call: TRBD2; cdr3_nt: TGTGCCAGCAGTTTCCGAGGGAGGGGATTAGAGACCCAGTACTTC; cdr3_aa: CASSFRGRGLETQYF